The 15 T cell receptor beta chains reported below all come from one sample, sequenced in a study of a mutant IDH1 vaccine in newly diagnosed glioma. Antigen specificity for these receptors is unknown. The time point here: week 35, safety follow-up. In the vaccine, a single dose held 300 ug of the mutant IDH1 20-mer peptide, along with topical imiquimod. Only in-frame clones appear in the TCRdb table, and some are missing; sequencing was by immunoSEQ multiplex PCR. The sample lists 60,000 or so clones; 80% to 90% were seen once. The source was PBMCs, collected from a glioma patient whose treatment included an IDH1 peptide vaccine. The receptor source for this set is a man aged 25 to 40 with glioma.

V and J are TRBV28 and TRBJ1-2; 8 nucleotides agree with TRBD1. Germline CDR1 MDHEN, CDR2 SYDVKM. The CDR3 is 14 residues long. V lost 2 bases to trimming and J lost 8 bases; unmatched junction nucleotides: 7. CDR3 region: CASSLPQGARGYTF. The CDR3 nucleotides are TGTGCCAGCAGTTTACCCCAGGGGGCGCGAGGCTACACCTTC.

The chain carries TRBV30 and TRBJ1-5; no clear D. The V end lost 0 bases, the J end lost 3 bases, and 15 bases lay between the germline ends. This CDR3 has 16 amino acids. Germline V gene lookup returns CDR1 GTSNPN and CDR2 SVGIG (reference sequence). CDR3 sequence (DNA): TGTGCCTGGAGTGTACAAGTTGGGATGGCCAATCAGCCCCAGCATTTT. Protein product: CAWSVQVGMANQPQHF.

The chain combines TRBV10-2 with TRBJ2-5; weak D call: TRBD1 (5 bases). The germline V gene has CDR1 WSHSY and CDR2 SAAADI. The ends were cut back, 4 bases at V and 0 bases at J, with 12 bases in the middle. This CDR3 has 15 amino acids. CDR3 nucleotides: TGCGCCAGCAGTGGAGAGACAGTCCACCAAGAGACCCAGTACTTC. This translates into CASSGETVHQETQYF.

This CDR3 is CASRPVHNFGNNEQFF. CDR3 coding DNA: TGTGCCAGCAGACCGGTACACAATTTCGGCAACAATGAGCAGTTCTTC. The chain couples TRBV28 to TRBJ2-1, with D unresolved. The CDR3 spans 16 residues. Germline V lookup: CDR1 MDHEN, CDR2 SYDVKM. The V gene lost 6 bases and the J gene lost 5 bases, with 20 bases spanning the gap.

Sample share makes this clone medium-sized. V is TRBV19 and J is TRBJ1-6; TRBD1 matches at 8 bases. The CDR3 consists of 15 residues. CDR1 and CDR2 from the germline V gene are LNHDA and SQIVND (reference sequence). V trimming: 5 bases; J trimming: 9 bases; junction bases outside the gene matches: 9. The DNA for the CDR3 is TGTGCCAGTAGTGCAACGGACAGGGTTGGTTCACCCCTCCACTTT. The encoded protein is CASSATDRVGSPLHF. The full variable domain, in which reference TRBV19 and TRBJ1-6 provide the parts outside the CDR3, is DGGITQSPKYLFRKEGQNVTLSCEQNLNHDAMYWYRQDPGQGLRLIYYSQIVNDFQKGDIAEGYSVSREKKESFPLTVTSAQKNPTAFYLCASSATDRVGSPLHFGNGTRLTVT.

V and J are TRBV18 and TRBJ1-1; tentative D call: TRBD1 (5 bases). Trimming removed 5 bases at V and 2 bases at J, with 18 bases between. This CDR3 contains 16 residues. The germline CDR1 and CDR2 sequences are KGHSH and LQKENI. CDR3 residues: CASSKLPPGENTEAFF. The CDR3 nucleotides read TGTGCCAGCTCAAAATTGCCGCCGGGGGAAAACACTGAAGCTTTCTTT.

The rearrangement uses TRBV6-5 and TRBJ2-3; D is ambiguous. Trimming stripped 2 bases from V and 0 bases from J, with 6 bases between. Per the germline V gene, CDR1 is MNHEY and CDR2 is SVGAGI. This CDR3 has 14 amino acids. CDR3 amino acids: CASSYVQSTDTQYF. CDR3 DNA: TGTGCCAGCAGTTACGTCCAGAGCACAGATACGCAGTATTTT.

CDR3 bases: TGCGCCAGCAGCCCGGGATGGGAACCCCTCCACTTT. Amino acids: CASSPGWEPLHF. This rearrangement joins TRBV5-1 to TRBJ1-6; D gene uncertain. CDR1 SGHRS and CDR2 YFSETQ come from the germline V gene. Trimming removed 4 bases from V and 12 bases from J, with 11 bases in between. The CDR3 has 12 amino acids.

This chain links TRBV9 with TRBJ1-4; D unresolved. V was cut by 2 bases and J by 5 bases, with 7 bases left in between. Germline values: CDR1 SGDLS, CDR2 YYNGEE. The CDR3 loop spans 13 amino acids. The CDR3 DNA is TGTGCCAGCAGCGTCGGTGTCAATGAAAAACTGTTTTTT. This codes for CASSVGVNEKLFF.

V gene TRBV5-6 combines with J gene TRBJ2-7; 8 bases are shared with TRBD2. CDR1 and CDR2 from the germline V gene are SGHDT and YYEEEE. V lost 4 bases and J lost 3; bases outside the gene matches: 6. The length of the CDR3 is 14 residues. The CDR3 DNA follows: TGTGCCAGCAGCCTTAGCGGGGAAAGCTACGAGCAGTACTTC. Encoded protein: CASSLSGESYEQYF.

The gene calls are TRBV9 and TRBJ2-3; the D gene could be TRBD1 or TRBD2 (5 bases each). This CDR3 spans 16 amino acids. The V gene lost 0 bases and the J gene lost 2 bases, with 13 bases spanning the gap. Germline CDR1 SGDLS, CDR2 YYNGEE. CDR3 sequence reads: CASSVGGSYITDTQYF. CDR3 nucleotides: TGTGCCAGCAGCGTAGGGGGGAGCTATATCACAGATACGCAGTATTTT.

The chain has TRBV7-9 and TRBJ2-2; D may be TRBD1 (7 bases). This CDR3 region has 15 residues. Trimming took 4 bases from V and 1 from J, leaving 10 bases between them. CDR1 is SEHNR, CDR2 FQNEAQ, per germline (reference sequence). As DNA, the CDR3 is TGTGCCAGCAGCTCAGGGGGGCGGAACACCGGGGAGCTGTTTTTT. Translating it yields CASSSGGRNTGELFF.

This chain links TRBV30 with TRBJ1-1; TRBD1 matches at 9 bases. The CDR3 is made up of 14 amino acids. V lost 3 bases, J lost 11 bases, and 13 bases stayed unmatched. CDR1 is GTSNPN and CDR2 is SVGIG in the germline V gene (reference sequence). CDR3 residues: CAWRKQGTGKGAFF. In nucleotides, the CDR3 is TGTGCCTGGAGGAAACAAGGGACAGGGAAGGGGGCTTTCTTT.

This sequence joins TRBV27 and TRBJ2-7; a possible D gene is TRBD2 (5 bases). The germline CDR1 and CDR2 sequences are MNHEY and SMNVEV (reference sequence). Trimming cost V 5 bases and J 2 bases, with 10 bases left between them. The CDR3 is 13 amino acids. The CDR3 sequence is CASSPGLAYEQYF. Here the CDR3 DNA reads TGTGCCAGCAGTCCAGGACTTGCCTACGAGCAGTACTTC.

The V gene is TRBV5-1, the J gene TRBJ1-6; D might be TRBD1 (5 bases). The CDR3 is made up of 13 amino acids. Germline CDR1 reads SGHRS; CDR2 reads YFSETQ. Between the trimmed V and J ends, which lost 4 bases and 14 bases, there was a span of 16 bases. In DNA, the CDR3 is TGCGCCAGCAGCAGTCGGGACCTTTTTTCCCTCCACTTT. It specifies CASSSRDLFSLHF.